This T cell receptor beta chain appears in the sequencing data of a study of cytomegalovirus exposure and HLA in healthy donors. Study-level information: Drawn from HLA-typed donors, tens of millions of unique TCRs were held in an early data release.

Primers for the PCR totalled 60 Vbeta and 13 Jbeta. TCRdb keeps only in-frame clones here, not all; method: immunoSEQ multiplex PCR. The repertoire includes roughly 100,000 clones, around 74% of them detected once, and 7.1% sits in the top ten. Notes on the study in general: Highly shared sequence variants in one cluster were likely a sequencing artifact. Excluded: some indistinguishable V segments such as TRBV6-2 and TRBV6-3. Association of some 18,000 TCR beta sequences with HLA alleles was found at 0.05 false discovery rate in a later analysis.

This clone was seen a single time. The antigen remains unidentified. The V and J ends lost 5 bases and 6 bases, in that order; junction bases with no gene match: 4. Germline V gene lookup returns CDR1 KGHSH and CDR2 LQKENI. The CDR3 has 13 amino acids. The clonotype was recovered from a man aged 40-50 years in good health and CMV-seropositive. The chain joins TRBV18 to TRBJ2-1, with 7 bases identical to TRBD2. Sequenced input: PBMCs. CDR3 sequence reads: CASSSGLGNEQFF. The CDR3 DNA is TGTGCCAGCTCATCCGGACTAGGCAATGAGCAGTTCTTC.